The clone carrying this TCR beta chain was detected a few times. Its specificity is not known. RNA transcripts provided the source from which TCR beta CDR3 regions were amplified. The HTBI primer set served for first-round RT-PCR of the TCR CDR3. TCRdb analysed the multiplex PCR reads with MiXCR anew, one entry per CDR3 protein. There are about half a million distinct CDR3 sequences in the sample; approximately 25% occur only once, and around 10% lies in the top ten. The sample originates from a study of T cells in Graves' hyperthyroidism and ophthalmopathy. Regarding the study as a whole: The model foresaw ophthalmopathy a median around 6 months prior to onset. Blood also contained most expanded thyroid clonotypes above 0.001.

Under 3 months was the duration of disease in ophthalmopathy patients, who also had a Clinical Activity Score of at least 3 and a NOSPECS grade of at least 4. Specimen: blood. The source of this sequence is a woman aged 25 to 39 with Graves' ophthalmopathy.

The CDR3 protein is CASSQGLAGAYEQYF. The CDR3 coding sequence is TGTGCCAGCAGCCAAGGACTAGCGGGAGCTTACGAGCAGTACTTC. The chain has TRBV3-1 and TRBJ2-7; TRBD2 matches 12 bases. CDR1 LGHDT and CDR2 YNNKEL come from the germline V gene (reference sequence). The CDR3 loop spans 15 amino acids. With V trimmed by 1 base and J by 4 bases, 2 bases remained unmatched.